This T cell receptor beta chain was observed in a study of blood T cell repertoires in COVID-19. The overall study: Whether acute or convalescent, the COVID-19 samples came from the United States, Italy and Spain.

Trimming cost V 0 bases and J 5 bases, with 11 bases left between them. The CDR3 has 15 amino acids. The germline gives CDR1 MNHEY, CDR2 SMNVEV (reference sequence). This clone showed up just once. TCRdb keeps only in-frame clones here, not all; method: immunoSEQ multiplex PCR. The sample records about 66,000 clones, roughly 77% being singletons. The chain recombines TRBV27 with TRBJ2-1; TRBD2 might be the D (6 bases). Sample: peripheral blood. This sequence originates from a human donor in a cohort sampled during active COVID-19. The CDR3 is CASSLSPGVNNEQFF. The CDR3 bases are TGTGCCAGCAGTTTATCGCCGGGAGTGAACAATGAGCAGTTCTTC.